The rows below give T cell receptor beta chains drawn from one sample of a study of neurological immune-mediated disorders. MiXCR was run by TCRdb on the 5' RACE reads, yielding one entry per CDR3 protein. The table lists more than 45,000 distinct CDR3 sequences, over 3% of them singletons, with about 5.4% in the top ten. The sequencing sample was made of PBMCs. The receptor source for this set is a man aged 35 to 55 with multiple sclerosis. The CDR3 runs from the conserved cysteine through the conserved F or W. The order of the fields is V gene, D gene, clone size, J gene, CDR3 protein, CDR3 DNA. The D gene is left open where the match is weak. Clone size is stated in some rows and not others, as once, few, many or a class when expanded.

v_call: TRBV5-1; d_call: -; clone_size: many; j_call: TRBJ1-2; cdr3_aa: CASSPGGRDYGYTF; cdr3_nt: TGCGCCAGCAGTCCCGGGGGCCGTGACTATGGCTACACCTTC
v_call: TRBV5-1; d_call: TRBD1; clone_size: many; j_call: TRBJ2-7; cdr3_aa: CASSLGGQGYEQYF; cdr3_nt: TGCGCCAGCAGCTTGGGCGGACAGGGGTACGAGCAGTACTTC
v_call: TRBV7-2; d_call: -; clone_size: many; j_call: TRBJ1-4; cdr3_aa: CASSPTATNEKLFF; cdr3_nt: TGTGCCAGCAGCCCGACAGCAACTAATGAAAAACTGTTTTTT
v_call: TRBV27; d_call: TRBD1; clone_size: many; j_call: TRBJ1-1; cdr3_aa: CASSLQGSNTEAFF; cdr3_nt: TGTGCCAGCAGTCTACAGGGGTCGAACACTGAAGCTTTCTTT
v_call: TRBV29-1; d_call: -; clone_size: many; j_call: TRBJ2-3; cdr3_aa: CSVLDGIPVDTQYF; cdr3_nt: TGCAGCGTTCTGGACGGAATCCCAGTAGATACGCAGTATTTT
v_call: TRBV29-1; d_call: TRBD1; clone_size: many; j_call: TRBJ2-7; cdr3_aa: CSVAAQGDSYEQYF; cdr3_nt: TGCAGCGTGGCCGCACAGGGGGACTCCTACGAGCAGTACTTC
v_call: TRBV10-3; d_call: -; clone_size: many; j_call: TRBJ1-1; cdr3_aa: CAISERGRSGDTEAFF; cdr3_nt: TGTGCCATCAGTGAGAGGGGTAGGTCTGGGGACACTGAAGCTTTCTTT
v_call: TRBV20-1; d_call: TRBD2; clone_size: many; j_call: TRBJ2-5; cdr3_aa: CSARDSGGVAETQYF; cdr3_nt: TGCAGTGCTAGAGATAGCGGGGGGGTCGCTGAGACCCAGTACTTC
v_call: TRBV12-3/TRBV12-4; d_call: TRBD1; clone_size: many; j_call: TRBJ1-4; cdr3_aa: CASSPGTGSEKLFF; cdr3_nt: TGTGCCAGCAGCCCCGGGACAGGGTCCGAAAAACTGTTTTTT
v_call: TRBV6-6; d_call: TRBD2; clone_size: many; j_call: TRBJ2-4; cdr3_aa: CASSHGGLAGSRGKNIQYF; cdr3_nt: TGTGCCAGCAGCCACGGGGGACTAGCGGGGTCACGAGGGAAAAACATTCAGTACTTC
v_call: TRBV6-1; d_call: -; clone_size: many; j_call: TRBJ1-5; cdr3_aa: CASRGGSSNQPQHF; cdr3_nt: TGTGCCAGCAGGGGAGGGAGTAGCAATCAGCCCCAGCATTTT
v_call: TRBV28; d_call: TRBD1; clone_size: many; j_call: TRBJ1-4; cdr3_aa: CASLRQGGFNEKLFF; cdr3_nt: TGTGCCAGTTTACGACAGGGGGGCTTTAATGAAAAACTGTTTTTT
v_call: TRBV18; d_call: -; clone_size: -; j_call: TRBJ1-6; cdr3_aa: CASSPASSYNSPLNF; cdr3_nt: TGTGCCAGCTCACCGGCAAGCTCCTATAATTCACCCCTCAACTTT
v_call: TRBV6-5; d_call: TRBD1; clone_size: many; j_call: TRBJ1-2; cdr3_aa: CASSYGQGSYGYTF; cdr3_nt: TGTGCCAGCAGTTACGGACAGGGGTCCTATGGCTACACCTTC
v_call: TRBV7-2; d_call: TRBD2; clone_size: few; j_call: TRBJ2-3; cdr3_aa: CASSYWTSADTQYF; cdr3_nt: TGTGCCAGCAGCTATTGGACTAGCGCAGATACGCAGTATTTT
v_call: TRBV10-2; d_call: TRBD1; clone_size: many; j_call: TRBJ1-5; cdr3_aa: CASRDRVNQPQHF; cdr3_nt: TGCGCCAGCAGAGACAGGGTCAATCAGCCCCAGCATTTT
v_call: TRBV5-1; d_call: -; clone_size: many; j_call: TRBJ2-3; cdr3_aa: CASSLRQLTDTQYF; cdr3_nt: TGCGCCAGCAGCTTGCGTCAGCTCACAGATACGCAGTATTTT
v_call: TRBV21-1; d_call: -; clone_size: few; j_call: TRBJ1-5; cdr3_aa: CASSPEAGQGGLFSQPQNF; cdr3_nt: TGTGCCAGCAGCCCGGAGGCGGGACAGGGCGGTTTATTCAGTCAGCCCCAGAATTTT
v_call: TRBV7-3; d_call: -; clone_size: many; j_call: TRBJ1-6; cdr3_aa: CASSLSRINSPLHF; cdr3_nt: TGTGCCAGCAGCTTATCCAGAATTAATTCACCCCTCCACTTT
v_call: TRBV5-5; d_call: -; clone_size: many; j_call: TRBJ1-2; cdr3_aa: CASSLGRQDGYTF; cdr3_nt: TGTGCCAGCAGCTTAGGACGACAGGATGGCTACACCTTC
v_call: TRBV12-3/TRBV12-4; d_call: TRBD1; clone_size: many; j_call: TRBJ1-1; cdr3_aa: CASFPRGRLDTEAFF; cdr3_nt: TGTGCCAGCTTCCCCAGGGGGCGCTTGGACACTGAAGCTTTCTTT
v_call: TRBV28; d_call: TRBD1; clone_size: many; j_call: TRBJ2-7; cdr3_aa: CASRTGSSYEQYF; cdr3_nt: TGTGCCAGCAGGACAGGGAGCTCCTACGAGCAGTACTTC
v_call: TRBV4-2; d_call: -; clone_size: many; j_call: TRBJ2-7; cdr3_aa: CASSPPAGGSTYEQYF; cdr3_nt: TGTGCCAGCAGCCCCCCCGCCGGCGGGTCCACCTACGAGCAGTACTTC
v_call: TRBV18; d_call: -; clone_size: many; j_call: TRBJ1-1; cdr3_aa: CASSPIENTEAFF; cdr3_nt: TGTGCCAGCTCACCAATAGAGAACACTGAAGCTTTCTTT
v_call: TRBV10-1; d_call: -; clone_size: -; j_call: TRBJ2-7; cdr3_aa: CATTERYEQYF; cdr3_nt: TGCGCCACCACGGAGCGATACGAGCAGTACTTC
v_call: TRBV12-3/TRBV12-4; d_call: -; clone_size: many; j_call: TRBJ1-5; cdr3_aa: CASSGTPNQPQHF; cdr3_nt: TGTGCCAGCAGTGGGACACCTAATCAGCCCCAGCATTTT
v_call: TRBV5-1; d_call: -; clone_size: many; j_call: TRBJ1-1; cdr3_aa: CASSLVAGARANTEAFF; cdr3_nt: TGCGCCAGCAGCTTGGTCGCAGGGGCTCGGGCGAACACTGAAGCTTTCTTT
v_call: TRBV2; d_call: TRBD1; clone_size: many; j_call: TRBJ2-7; cdr3_aa: CASGTGGYEQYF; cdr3_nt: TGTGCCAGCGGGACAGGGGGTTACGAGCAGTACTTC
v_call: TRBV20-1; d_call: -; clone_size: many; j_call: TRBJ2-1; cdr3_aa: CSAEGPDYSYNEQFF; cdr3_nt: TGCAGTGCTGAGGGTCCGGACTACTCCTACAATGAGCAGTTCTTC
v_call: TRBV11-2; d_call: TRBD2; clone_size: many; j_call: TRBJ2-1; cdr3_aa: CASSSELAGGLYNEQFF; cdr3_nt: TGTGCCAGCAGCTCAGAATTAGCGGGGGGCTTATACAATGAGCAGTTCTTC
v_call: TRBV20-1; d_call: -; clone_size: many; j_call: TRBJ2-6; cdr3_aa: CSARDQSGANVLTF; cdr3_nt: TGCAGTGCTAGAGATCAATCTGGGGCCAACGTCCTGACTTTC
v_call: TRBV7-3; d_call: -; clone_size: many; j_call: TRBJ2-3; cdr3_aa: CASSGGFGDTQYF; cdr3_nt: TGTGCCAGCAGCGGGGGGTTCGGGGATACGCAGTATTTT
v_call: TRBV27; d_call: -; clone_size: many; j_call: TRBJ1-5; cdr3_aa: CASSLGAYSNQPQHF; cdr3_nt: TGTGCCAGCAGTTTGGGGGCATATAGCAATCAGCCCCAGCATTTT
v_call: TRBV3-1; d_call: TRBD2; clone_size: many; j_call: TRBJ2-3; cdr3_aa: CASSHSGGSTDTQYF; cdr3_nt: TGTGCCAGCAGCCACAGCGGGGGAAGCACAGATACGCAGTATTTT
v_call: TRBV20-1; d_call: -; clone_size: -; j_call: TRBJ1-2; cdr3_aa: CSARETGKSRGYTF; cdr3_nt: TGCAGTGCTAGAGAAACCGGGAAATCACGAGGCTACACCTTC
v_call: TRBV30; d_call: TRBD1; clone_size: -; j_call: TRBJ1-3; cdr3_aa: CAWKRPGQAYGNTIYF; cdr3_nt: TGTGCCTGGAAACGTCCCGGACAGGCTTACGGAAACACCATATATTTT
v_call: TRBV9; d_call: -; clone_size: many; j_call: TRBJ1-1; cdr3_aa: CASSVAGGSGNTEAFF; cdr3_nt: TGTGCCAGCAGCGTAGCTGGGGGGTCAGGGAACACTGAAGCTTTCTTT
v_call: TRBV11-2; d_call: -; clone_size: many; j_call: TRBJ1-1; cdr3_aa: CASSISAENTEAFF; cdr3_nt: TGTGCCAGCAGTATCTCGGCAGAGAACACTGAAGCTTTCTTT
v_call: TRBV27; d_call: -; clone_size: many; j_call: TRBJ1-2; cdr3_aa: CASGLSLGGYGYTF; cdr3_nt: TGTGCCAGCGGATTGAGTCTCGGGGGCTATGGCTACACCTTC
v_call: TRBV12-3/TRBV12-4; d_call: -; clone_size: many; j_call: TRBJ1-1; cdr3_aa: CASSLGQVAEAFF; cdr3_nt: TGTGCCAGCAGTTTAGGACAGGTGGCAGAAGCTTTCTTT
v_call: TRBV10-3; d_call: TRBD1; clone_size: medium-sized; j_call: TRBJ2-3; cdr3_aa: CAISAQGAGADTQYF; cdr3_nt: TGTGCCATCAGCGCGCAGGGGGCCGGGGCAGATACGCAGTATTTT
v_call: TRBV29-1; d_call: -; clone_size: few; j_call: TRBJ1-1; cdr3_aa: CSVIGQLNTEAFF; cdr3_nt: TGCAGCGTTATCGGACAGTTGAACACTGAAGCTTTCTTT
v_call: TRBV5-1; d_call: -; clone_size: many; j_call: TRBJ2-3; cdr3_aa: CASSLWKGRSTDTQYF; cdr3_nt: TGCGCCAGCAGCTTGTGGAAGGGCCGGAGCACAGATACGCAGTATTTT
v_call: TRBV20-1; d_call: -; clone_size: many; j_call: TRBJ1-5; cdr3_aa: CSARDLVGGNQPQHF; cdr3_nt: TGCAGTGCTAGAGATCTTGTAGGCGGCAATCAGCCCCAGCATTTT
v_call: TRBV4-2; d_call: -; clone_size: many; j_call: TRBJ2-3; cdr3_aa: CASSQESHQARYF; cdr3_nt: TGTGCCAGCAGCCAAGAGTCTCACCAAGCAAGGTATTTT
v_call: TRBV5-5; d_call: -; clone_size: many; j_call: TRBJ1-5; cdr3_aa: CASSLWDSGEQPQNF; cdr3_nt: TGTGCCAGCAGCTTGTGGGATTCAGGGGAACAGCCCCAGAATTTT
v_call: TRBV20-1; d_call: -; clone_size: many; j_call: TRBJ1-5; cdr3_aa: CSARLGGMGPNQPQHF; cdr3_nt: TGCAGTGCTAGACTGGGTGGTATGGGGCCGAATCAGCCCCAGCATTTT
v_call: TRBV5-1; d_call: -; clone_size: many; j_call: TRBJ1-5; cdr3_aa: CASSPDGYSNQPQHF; cdr3_nt: TGCGCCAGCAGCCCTGACGGATATAGCAATCAGCCCCAGCATTTT
v_call: TRBV7-9; d_call: TRBD1; clone_size: -; j_call: TRBJ2-6; cdr3_aa: CASSPRTGKRFGANVLTF; cdr3_nt: TGTGCCAGCAGCCCCAGGACAGGGAAGAGGTTTGGGGCCAACGTCCTGACTTTC
v_call: TRBV7-9; d_call: -; clone_size: many; j_call: TRBJ1-1; cdr3_aa: CASSSYLGDTEAFF; cdr3_nt: TGTGCCAGCTCGTCTTACCTGGGGGACACTGAAGCTTTCTTT
v_call: TRBV10-3; d_call: -; clone_size: many; j_call: TRBJ1-5; cdr3_aa: CAISETRQQNQPQHF; cdr3_nt: TGTGCCATCAGTGAGACCCGACAGCAGAATCAGCCCCAGCATTTT
v_call: TRBV28; d_call: TRBD2; clone_size: many; j_call: TRBJ2-7; cdr3_aa: CAVNNAGGTYEQYF; cdr3_nt: TGTGCCGTCAATAACGCGGGGGGAACCTACGAGCAGTACTTC
v_call: TRBV20-1; d_call: TRBD1; clone_size: many; j_call: TRBJ1-6; cdr3_aa: CSARDRGGQSSYNSPLHF; cdr3_nt: TGCAGTGCTAGAGATCGAGGGGGCCAGAGCTCCTATAATTCACCCCTCCACTTT